The TCR beta chain described here comes from a study of T-cell reconstitution after alpha-beta-depleted transplantation in children. After removal of 5 bases from V and 4 bases from J, the junction contained 9 bases not matched to a gene. CDR1 is SGHRS and CDR2 is YFSETQ in the germline V gene. The CDR3 is 17 residues long. During its preparation, the TCRbeta library received unique molecular identifiers. TCRdb reprocessed the PCR reads via MiXCR and lists one record per CDR3 protein. The data show 190,000 or so distinct CDR3 sequences, with 6% to 7% seen just once and around 2.7% held by the top ten. This clonotype was recorded many times.

Specimen: PBMCs from the stem cell graft donor, collected from the stem cell graft. The TCR sequence derives from a human donor who donated a stem cell graft to a child with Wiskott-Aldrich syndrome. The chain combines TRBV5-1 with TRBJ2-2; 12 bases are shared with TRBD2. This CDR3 reads CASSRLAGAVVTGELFF. CDR3 DNA: TGCGCCAGCAGTAGACTAGCGGGAGCGGTCGTCACCGGGGAGCTGTTTTTT. The variable domain in full, completed from reference TRBV5-1 and TRBJ2-2, reads KAGVTQTPRYLIKTRGQQVTLSCSPISGHRSVSWYQQTPGQGLQFLFEYFSETQRNKGNFPGRFSGRQFSNSRSEMNVSTLELGDSALYLCASSRLAGAVVTGELFFGEGSRLTVL.